A single sample is the source of the 24 T cell receptor beta chains below, sequenced in a study of T cell responses to AZD1222 COVID-19 vaccine. Data came from immunoSEQ multiplex PCR; TCRdb stores just in-frame clones and leaves some out. The sample contains 150,000 to 200,000 clones, around 87% of which appear only once. This specimen was peripheral blood, taken on day 0 of AZD1222 vaccination. All receptors derive from an adult in good health.

The chain couples TRBV7-9 to TRBJ2-4, with D perhaps TRBD2 (6 bases). Germline V gene sequence: CDR1 SEHNR, CDR2 FQNEAQ (reference sequence). The CDR3 consists of 15 residues. Trimming removed 5 bases at V and 5 bases at J, with 16 bases between. The CDR3 DNA is TGTGCCAGCAGCCTCCCTCGGGAGAGGGAAAACATTCAGTACTTC. Translating it yields CASSLPRERENIQYF.

This chain links TRBV2 with TRBJ1-5; the match to TRBD1 covers 9 bases. CDR3 length: 15 amino acids. The V and J ends lost 5 bases and 6 bases, in that order; junction bases with no gene match: 8. The germline CDR1 and CDR2 sequences are SNHLY and FYNNEI. The CDR3 reads CASSKQGALGQPQHF. The DNA for the CDR3 is TGTGCCAGCAGTAAACAGGGGGCGCTTGGTCAGCCCCAGCATTTT.

V usage is TRBV6-5 and J usage is TRBJ2-3; 8 nucleotides agree with TRBD1. J gave up 4 bases and V 6 bases, and 3 bases lay outside the gene matches. The CDR3 spans 13 residues. Looked up from germline, CDR1 is MNHEY and CDR2 is SVGAGI. CDR3 region: CASRKQGADTQYF. The CDR3 DNA sequence: TGTGCCAGCAGAAAACAGGGGGCAGATACGCAGTATTTT.

The chain is built from TRBV18 and TRBJ2-3; D ambiguous. The germline CDR1 and CDR2 sequences are KGHSH and LQKENI. This CDR3 has 15 residues. V was clipped by 2 bases and J by 4 bases, with 13 bases between them. The CDR3 DNA follows: TGTGCCAGCTCACCAGTAAGGGCGTTGGCAGATACGCAGTATTTT. Amino acid sequence: CASSPVRALADTQYF.

This clone was detected only once. This chain links TRBV18 with TRBJ2-5, with 8 bases lining up with TRBD2. Germline CDR1 reads KGHSH; CDR2 reads LQKENI. This CDR3 has 18 amino acids. With 4 bases clipped from V and 4 bases from J, the junction kept 17 bases outside the gene matches. CDR3 in amino acids: CASSLGVSFWTSRETQYF. The CDR3 DNA reads TGTGCCAGCTCACTGGGGGTATCTTTTTGGACTAGCAGAGAGACCCAGTACTTC. The whole variable domain, filled in from reference TRBV18 and TRBJ2-5, reads NAGVMQNPRHLVRRRGQEARLRCSPMKGHSHVYWYRQLPEEGLKFMVYLQKENIIDESGMPKERFSAEFPKEGPSILRIQQVVRGDSAAYFCASSLGVSFWTSRETQYFGPGTRLLVL.

J is TRBJ2-3 and V is TRBV27; the D is unclear. The ends were cut back, 4 bases at V and 5 bases at J, with 10 bases in the middle. The CDR3 extends over 13 amino acids. CDR1 is MNHEY and CDR2 is SMNVEV in the germline V gene (reference sequence). The CDR3 DNA follows: TGTGCCAGCAGTTCGACCAATGGAGATACGCAGTATTTT. Protein sequence: CASSSTNGDTQYF.

The chain combines TRBV6-5 with TRBJ1-6; perhaps TRBD1 as D (5 bases). V dropped 6 bases and J dropped 4 bases, with 13 bases sitting between them. This CDR3 region has 15 residues. Germline loops: CDR1 MNHEY, CDR2 SVGAGI. Written as DNA, the CDR3 is TGTGCCAGCAGCTTGAGGGAGGGGTATAATTCACCCCTCCACTTT. It yields the protein CASSLREGYNSPLHF.

The rearrangement links TRBV3-1 (or the pseudogene TRBV3-2) to TRBJ1-3; D gene ambiguous. Trimming took off 6 bases at V and 2 bases at J, with 11 bases between the two ends. Germline CDR1 reads LGHDT; CDR2 reads YNNKEL (reference sequence). The CDR3 runs 14 residues. The CDR3 protein is CASRPRLTGNTIYF. The CDR3, as DNA: TGTGCCAGCAGGCCTCGCCTAACTGGAAACACCATATATTTT.

The chain is built from TRBV7-2 and TRBJ2-1; TRBD1 or TRBD2 may be the D gene (5 bases each). CDR3 length equals 13 residues. Germline V lookup: CDR1 SGHTA, CDR2 FQGNSA. Trimming removed 5 bases at V and 7 bases at J, with 12 bases between. The CDR3 nucleotides are TGTGCCAGCAGCCCGTCGTGGGGGAATGAGCAGTTCTTC. Translating gives CASSPSWGNEQFF. Filled out from reference TRBV7-2 and TRBJ2-1, the complete variable domain reads GAGVSQSPSNKVTEKGKDVELRCDPISGHTALYWYRQSLGQGLEFLIYFQGNSAPDKSGLPSDRFSAERTGGSVSTLTIQRTQQEDSAVYLCASSPSWGNEQFFGPGTRLTVL.

Concerning this clone itself: This CDR3 is also generated by other DNA sequences in the sample. V is TRBV5-1 and J is TRBJ1-1; 7 bases align to TRBD1. The CDR3 is made up of 13 amino acids. Germline values: CDR1 SGHRS, CDR2 YFSETQ. The V gene end was trimmed by 2 bases and the J gene end by 5 bases; junction bases not matched to a gene: 3. CDR3 DNA: TGCGCCAGCAGCTTAGGGGGCGGGACTGAAGCTTTCTTT. Protein sequence: CASSLGGGTEAFF.

The chain combines TRBV7-9 with TRBJ2-7; TRBD2 aligns across 16 bases. V lost 5 bases, J lost 2 bases, and 9 bases stayed unmatched. The V gene's germline CDR1 is SEHNR and CDR2 FQNEAQ (reference sequence). The CDR3 covers 18 residues. CDR3 DNA: TGTGCCAGCAGCCCTAGCCCCGGGACTAGCGGGAGGGCCTACGAGCAGTACTTC. It translates to CASSPSPGTSGRAYEQYF.

The chain has TRBV6-6 and TRBJ2-7; 11 bases line up with TRBD1. CDR3 length: 16 amino acids. The trim removed 6 bases at V and 4 bases at J, leaving 11 bases unmatched. Germline V lookup: CDR1 MNHNY, CDR2 SVGAGI (reference sequence). CDR3 sequence: CASRSGDRGDLYEQYF. The CDR3 DNA sequence: TGTGCCAGCAGGTCGGGGGACAGGGGGGACTTATACGAGCAGTACTTC.

This sequence joins TRBV5-1 and TRBJ2-2; 8 bases line up with TRBD2. CDR1 is SGHRS, CDR2 YFSETQ, per germline. The V and J ends lost 2 bases and 5 bases, in that order; junction bases with no gene match: 8. This CDR3 comprises 16 residues. CDR3 sequence reads: CASSFRAGVDTGELFF. CDR3 nucleotides: TGCGCCAGCAGCTTCAGAGCGGGAGTCGATACCGGGGAGCTGTTTTTT.

The CDR3 region is CASSQQEGETQYF. CDR3 in DNA: TGTGCCAGCTCACAACAGGAGGGAGAGACCCAGTACTTC. The chain recombines TRBV18 with TRBJ2-5; D might be TRBD2 (6 bases). CDR1 KGHSH and CDR2 LQKENI come from the germline V gene. The V gene lost 4 bases and the J gene lost 4 bases, with 10 bases spanning the gap. The CDR3 covers 13 residues.

The rearrangement joins TRBV30 to TRBJ2-7, with TRBD2 matching 8 bases. Germline V gene data show CDR1 as GTSNPN and CDR2 as SVGIG (reference sequence). J lost 8 bases, V lost 2 bases, and 14 bases had no gene match. CDR3 size: 15 residues. CDR3 sequence reads: CAWSPQATSGAKQYF. In DNA, the CDR3 is TGTGCCTGGAGTCCCCAGGCCACTAGCGGCGCCAAGCAGTACTTC.

The chain joins TRBV19 to TRBJ2-7, with TRBD1 identical over 9 bases. The germline gives CDR1 LNHDA, CDR2 SQIVND (reference sequence). This CDR3 spans 16 amino acids. V lost 5 bases and J lost 6; bases outside the gene matches: 14. This CDR3 reads CASSSPGQGRGFEQYF. The CDR3 DNA sequence: TGTGCCAGTAGTTCGCCAGGACAGGGGAGAGGGTTCGAGCAGTACTTC.

The chain uses TRBV20-1 and TRBJ1-2, with a tentative D call TRBD1 (6 bases). The V gene's germline CDR1 is DFQATT and CDR2 SNEGSKA (reference sequence). The V and J ends lost 3 bases and 8 bases respectively, with 16 bases between them. The CDR3 has 13 residues. DNA for the CDR3: TGCAGTGCTAGTGATTGGGGGCCTGGGGGCTACACCTTC. Translating it yields CSASDWGPGGYTF.

This clone was counted once. V usage is TRBV20-1 and J usage is TRBJ1-4; a weak D match, TRBD1 (6 bases). Germline loops: CDR1 DFQATT, CDR2 SNEGSKA (reference sequence). Trimming took off 3 bases at V and 5 bases at J, with 16 bases between the two ends. This CDR3 has 15 amino acids. The CDR3 region is CSASRFDRQNEKLFF. CDR3 DNA sequence: TGCAGTGCTAGTAGGTTTGACAGGCAGAATGAAAAACTGTTTTTT.

V is TRBV30 and J is TRBJ1-1; D remains ambiguous. The CDR3 totals 14 residues. With 0 bases removed from V and 4 bases from J, the gap between germline ends came to 12 bases. Germline CDR1 reads GTSNPN; CDR2 reads SVGIG (reference sequence). The CDR3 DNA reads TGTGCCTGGAGTGTCCTCGCGGGGAGCACTGAAGCTTTCTTT. It specifies CAWSVLAGSTEAFF. Drawing the rest from reference TRBV30 and TRBJ1-1, the complete variable domain is SQTIHQWPATLVQPVGSPLSLECTVEGTSNPNLYWYRQAAGRGLQLLFYSVGIGQISSEVPQNLSASRPQDRQFILSSKKLLLSDSGFYLCAWSVLAGSTEAFFGQGTRLTVV.

The table lists this clone with a few counts. This chain joins TRBV19 and TRBJ1-4; D is unclear. Between the trimmed V and J ends, which lost 8 bases and 3 bases, there was a span of 10 bases. In germline, CDR1 is LNHDA, CDR2 SQIVND (reference sequence). This CDR3 has 13 residues. In DNA, the CDR3 is TGTGCCAGTCGGAACAGCCCTAATGAAAAACTGTTTTTT. Translated: CASRNSPNEKLFF.

The rearrangement links TRBV7-2 to TRBJ1-4; D gene unclear. V was cut by 3 bases and J by 10 bases, with 12 bases left in between. CDR3 size: 13 residues. Per the germline V gene, CDR1 is SGHTA and CDR2 is FQGNSA. As DNA, the CDR3 is TGTGCCAGCAGCTTCGAGCCCCCGGGAAAACTGTTTTTT. Protein sequence: CASSFEPPGKLFF.

The chain couples TRBV3-1 (or the pseudogene TRBV3-2) to TRBJ2-7; D might be TRBD1 (6 bases). The CDR3 is made up of 14 amino acids. CDR1 and CDR2 (germline): LGHDT, YNNKEL (reference sequence). V dropped 4 bases and J dropped 0 bases, with 10 bases sitting between them. DNA for the CDR3: TGTGCCAGCAGCCGAGACAGGAGCTCCTACGAGCAGTACTTC. It codes for CASSRDRSSYEQYF.

V usage is TRBV5-4 and J usage is TRBJ2-7; D call uncertain. Germline V gene sequence: CDR1 SGHNT, CDR2 YYREEE (reference sequence). The ends were cut back, 0 bases at V and 0 bases at J, with 10 bases in the middle. This CDR3 is built from 15 residues. CDR3 nucleotides: TGTGCCAGCAGCTTGGGTGCTAGGAGCTCCTACGAGCAGTACTTC. Translated, it gives CASSLGARSSYEQYF.

The J gene is TRBJ1-1, the V gene TRBV6-6; D uncertain. Trimming removed 5 bases at V and 5 bases at J, with 12 bases between. The CDR3 length is 13 residues. Looked up from germline, CDR1 is MNHNY and CDR2 is SVGAGI (reference sequence). The CDR3 loop is CASSTARLTEAFF. The CDR3 DNA follows: TGTGCCAGCAGTACTGCCCGATTAACTGAAGCTTTCTTT.